This T cell receptor (beta chain) comes out of a study of cytomegalovirus exposure and HLA in healthy donors. Losses at the gene ends were 1 base for V and 2 bases for J; bases not matched to a gene: 4. Germline assignment: CDR1 SGHNT and CDR2 YENEEA. This CDR3 has 15 residues. 60 Vbeta and 13 Jbeta primers were used in PCR. Assay used: immunoSEQ multiplex PCR; TCRdb lists only in-frame clones, some missing. The sample carries some 120,000 clones, roughly two thirds recorded once. This chain uses TRBV11-3 with TRBJ2-5, with TRBD1 identical over 7 bases. The sequence derives from a man younger than 40 in good health and CMV-seropositive. The sample taken for sequencing was PBMCs. CDR3 bases: TGTGCCAGCAGCTTAGGGACAGGCCTACAAGAGACCCAGTACTTC. This translates into CASSLGTGLQETQYF.